This record covers a single T cell receptor beta chain. The antigen is unknown. The protocol was immunoSEQ multiplex PCR, while the TCRdb copy is restricted to in-frame clones and leaves out a portion. The sample has roughly 50,000 clones; 85% to 95% are singletons. The entry originates in a study of OX40 agonist ivuxolimab in advanced cancers. Overall study context: Intravenous ivuxolimab was administered to patients every 2 weeks at 0.01 to 10 mg/kg.

The study's findings and limits: Some patients without response likewise showed low normalized clonal expansion. Circulating CD4+ and CD8+ T cells showed clonal expansion by week 6 at 0.1 to 3.0 mg/kg.

Trimming removed 4 bases from V and 4 bases from J, with 17 bases in between. The CDR3 covers 15 residues. Germline V gives CDR1 SGDLS, CDR2 YYNGEE. Material: CD4+ or CD8+ T cells sorted from blood, obtained in a trial of the OX40 agonist ivuxolimab. This chain uses TRBV9 with TRBJ1-1, with a tentative D call TRBD1 (5 bases). The sequence was obtained from an adult with an advanced solid tumor such as melanoma, head and neck, liver or kidney cancer. The CDR3 loop is CASSLLGGGSTEAFF. The CDR3 DNA sequence: TGTGCCAGCAGCCTCCTGGGGGGTGGGAGCACTGAAGCTTTCTTT. The whole variable domain, remainder taken from reference TRBV9 and TRBJ1-1, is DSGVTQTPKHLITATGQRVTLRCSPRSGDLSVYWYQQSLDQGLQFLIQYYNGEERAKGNILERFSAQQFPDLHSELNLSSLELGDSALYFCASSLLGGGSTEAFFGQGTRLTVV.